This record looks at one T cell receptor beta chain sequence and its context. The data stem from a study of blood T cell repertoires in COVID-19. Looked up from germline, CDR1 is LGHDT and CDR2 is YNNKEL (reference sequence). Trimming removed 0 bases from V and 13 bases from J, with 10 bases in between. There are 13 residues in the CDR3. Only in-frame clones appear in the TCRdb table, and some are missing; sequencing was by immunoSEQ multiplex PCR. The sample records about 150,000 clones, more than 65% being singletons. The rearrangement joins TRBV3-1 (or the pseudogene TRBV3-2) to TRBJ1-6; D is unclear. Sequences were obtained from peripheral blood. The receptor's source is a man between 60 and 70 years old with acute or convalescent COVID-19. CDR3 amino acids: CASSQDYGRPLHF. The DNA for the CDR3 is TGTGCCAGCAGCCAAGATTACGGGAGGCCCCTCCACTTT.